The 29 T cell receptor beta chains given below trace back to one sample, sequenced in a study of OX40 agonist ivuxolimab in advanced cancers. Sequencing was performed with immunoSEQ multiplex PCR; in TCRdb, only in-frame clones are kept and a portion is missing. This table holds about 90,000 clones, around 89% found once. Here the sequenced sample was CD4+ or CD8+ T cells sorted from blood, taken in a trial of the OX40 agonist ivuxolimab. Receptor source: an adult with an advanced solid tumor such as melanoma, head and neck, liver or kidney cancer.

The chain carries TRBV28 and TRBJ2-1; 11 positions match TRBD2. Germline CDR1 MDHEN, CDR2 SYDVKM. This CDR3 has 17 amino acids. V shed 2 bases and J 3 bases; nucleotides not matched to a gene: 6. The CDR3 is CASSLNFLAGGYNEQFF. CDR3 DNA sequence: TGTGCCAGCAGTTTAAATTTTCTAGCGGGAGGCTACAATGAGCAGTTCTTC.

The V gene is TRBV28, the J gene TRBJ1-5, with TRBD1 identical over 9 bases. The CDR3 contains 15 residues. V lost 6 bases and J lost 6; bases outside the gene matches: 9. Germline CDR1 reads MDHEN; CDR2 reads SYDVKM. This CDR3 reads CASSLPGQGLQPQHF. CDR3 DNA: TGTGCCAGCAGCCTACCGGGACAGGGCCTTCAGCCCCAGCATTTT.

The chain carries TRBV2 and TRBJ2-1, with D unclear. The CDR3 spans 17 residues. V was clipped by 4 bases and J by 4 bases, with 20 bases between them. Germline V gives CDR1 SNHLY, CDR2 FYNNEI. DNA of the CDR3: TGTGCCAGCAGTGTAACCAAGGACGAGAGAGTATACAATGAGCAGTTCTTC. This sequence encodes CASSVTKDERVYNEQFF.

The chain is built from TRBV19 and TRBJ1-2; 7 nucleotides agree with TRBD1. Germline CDR1 is LNHDA and CDR2 is SQIVND (reference sequence). The ends lost 6 bases at V and 6 bases at J; junction bases unmatched: 7. The CDR3 is 13 residues long. This chain's CDR3 is CASRTGTADGYTF. CDR3 in DNA: TGTGCCAGTAGGACCGGGACAGCGGATGGCTACACCTTC.

The chain is built from TRBV6-5 and TRBJ1-6; 8 bases are a match to TRBD1. The V gene's germline CDR1 is MNHEY and CDR2 SVGAGI. V shed 7 bases and J 7 bases; nucleotides not matched to a gene: 3. The CDR3 covers 13 residues. The CDR3 nucleotides are TGTGCCAGCACAGGGGGCAGGAATTCACCCCTCCACTTT. Amino acids: CASTGGRNSPLHF.

The chain combines TRBV27 with TRBJ2-2, with D tentatively TRBD1 or TRBD2 (7 bases each). V was cut by 3 bases and J by 0 bases, with 14 bases left in between. The CDR3 is made up of 17 amino acids. Germline V CDR1 and CDR2: MNHEY, SMNVEV (reference sequence). In DNA, the CDR3 is TGTGCCAGCAGTTTCGGGGGGACAGTCGCGAACACCGGGGAGCTGTTTTTT. Amino acids: CASSFGGTVANTGELFF.

The chain uses TRBV5-1 and TRBJ2-3, with 7 nucleotides matching TRBD1. Germline V lookup: CDR1 SGHRS, CDR2 YFSETQ. There are 17 residues in the CDR3. The V gene end was trimmed by 3 bases and the J gene end by 0 bases; junction bases not matched to a gene: 10. Here the CDR3 reads CASSWATGTVSTDTQYF. The CDR3 DNA reads TGCGCCAGCAGCTGGGCCACCGGGACAGTCAGCACAGATACGCAGTATTTT. The full variable domain, completed using reference TRBV5-1 and TRBJ2-3, is KAGVTQTPRYLIKTRGQQVTLSCSPISGHRSVSWYQQTPGQGLQFLFEYFSETQRNKGNFPGRFSGRQFSNSRSEMNVSTLELGDSALYLCASSWATGTVSTDTQYFGPGTRLTVL.

This clone was detected only a few times. One junction end does not reproduce the germline sequence, and a read error may be involved. The chain couples TRBV6-4 to TRBJ1-1, with D tentatively TRBD1 (6 bases). Germline V gene sequence: CDR1 MRHNA, CDR2 SNTAGT. The length of the CDR3 is 11 residues. CDR3 protein: CASSDSGVAFF. As DNA, the CDR3 is TGTGCCAGCAGCGACTCAGGGGTGGCTTTCTTT.

This chain connects TRBV27 to TRBJ1-2; no clear D. The ends were cut back, 5 bases at V and 4 bases at J, with 14 bases in the middle. The CDR3 spans 14 residues. The V gene's germline CDR1 is MNHEY and CDR2 SMNVEV (reference sequence). CDR3 residues: CASSPYPSGYGYTF. As DNA, the CDR3 is TGTGCCAGCAGTCCGTACCCATCGGGCTATGGCTACACCTTC.

The CDR3 region has the DNA TGCGCCAGCAGCCGGACAGCCATGAACACTGAAGCTTTCTTT. This codes for CASSRTAMNTEAFF. The chain is built from TRBV5-1 and TRBJ1-1, with D possibly TRBD1 on 6 matching bases. V lost 4 bases, J lost 0 bases, and 10 bases lay in between. The CDR3 extends over 14 amino acids. Germline V gene lookup returns CDR1 SGHRS and CDR2 YFSETQ.

This sequence joins TRBV30 and TRBJ1-3, with D possibly TRBD1 on 6 matching bases. The germline gives CDR1 GTSNPN, CDR2 SVGIG (reference sequence). CDR3 length: 16 amino acids. V dropped 2 bases and J dropped 0 bases, with 14 bases sitting between them. CDR3 sequence reads: CAWSRRGPNSGNTIYF. CDR3 sequence (DNA): TGTGCCTGGAGTCGCAGGGGCCCAAACTCTGGAAACACCATATATTTT.

This clone was recorded once. The genes are TRBV5-1 and TRBJ2-2, with a weak D call TRBD2 (7 bases). The CDR3 sequence is 15 residues long. V lost 2 bases to trimming and J lost 5 bases, with 13 bases between them. The germline V gene has CDR1 SGHRS and CDR2 YFSETQ. As DNA, the CDR3 is TGCGCCAGCAGCTTACCGGGGGGCTTTACCGGGGAGCTGTTTTTT. Protein sequence: CASSLPGGFTGELFF.

This clone has just one count. The chain recombines TRBV11-1 with TRBJ2-5; TRBD1 aligns across 9 bases. Germline-derived CDR1 and CDR2 are SGHAT and FQDESV (reference sequence). The CDR3 covers 17 residues. Unmatched junction bases numbered 14, after V lost 7 bases and J lost 2 bases. CDR3 region: CASTPFTGGAGQETQYF. The CDR3 coding sequence is TGTGCCAGCACCCCGTTCACAGGGGGCGCGGGACAAGAGACCCAGTACTTC.

The rearrangement uses TRBV28 and TRBJ2-7; D not resolved. This CDR3 has 14 residues. Germline CDR1 MDHEN, CDR2 SYDVKM. The germline V and J ends were trimmed by 7 bases and 6 bases, with 19 bases remaining between them. CDR3 sequence: CASKFLGISFEQYF. The CDR3 DNA reads TGTGCCAGCAAATTCCTGGGAATCTCGTTCGAGCAGTACTTC.

J is TRBJ2-5 and V is TRBV28; 9 positions match TRBD2. The CDR3 covers 15 residues. With 3 bases clipped from V and 4 bases from J, the junction kept 6 bases outside the gene matches. Per germline, CDR1 MDHEN and CDR2 SYDVKM. CDR3 bases: TGTGCCAGCAGTTTTGGCGGGGGGGATGGAGAGACCCAGTACTTC. It codes for CASSFGGGDGETQYF.

The chain links TRBV5-1 to TRBJ2-7; tentative D call: TRBD2 (5 bases). Germline V lookup: CDR1 SGHRS, CDR2 YFSETQ. Trimming stripped 4 bases from V and 4 bases from J, with 6 bases between. The CDR3 sequence is 11 residues long. The CDR3 protein is CASSGEYEQYF. Written as DNA, the CDR3 is TGCGCCAGCAGCGGGGAGTACGAGCAGTACTTC.

The rearrangement uses TRBV10-2 and TRBJ2-1, with 8 positions matching TRBD2. The CDR3 totals 15 residues. Looked up from germline, CDR1 is WSHSY and CDR2 is SAAADI. Trimming cost V 1 base and J 4 bases; bases outside gene matches: 3. CDR3 bases: TGCGCCAGCAGTGAGTTGGCGGGAGGTTACAATGAGCAGTTCTTC. Translation: CASSELAGGYNEQFF.

V is TRBV19 and J is TRBJ2-5; 7 nucleotides match TRBD1. From germline, CDR1 is LNHDA and CDR2 SQIVND (reference sequence). The CDR3 is made up of 14 amino acids. The ends lost 5 bases at V and 5 bases at J; junction bases unmatched: 8. The DNA for the CDR3 is TGTGCCAGTAGTCCACGGACCAGGGGGGAGACCCAGTACTTC. Protein product: CASSPRTRGETQYF. The complete variable domain, with remaining parts taken from reference TRBV19 and TRBJ2-5, reads DGGITQSPKYLFRKEGQNVTLSCEQNLNHDAMYWYRQDPGQGLRLIYYSQIVNDFQKGDIAEGYSVSREKKESFPLTVTSAQKNPTAFYLCASSPRTRGETQYFGPGTRLLVL.

This sequence joins TRBV9 and TRBJ1-6; no reliable D call. Germline V gene lookup returns CDR1 SGDLS and CDR2 YYNGEE. This CDR3 is built from 12 residues. The germline V and J ends were trimmed by 3 bases and 7 bases, with 5 bases remaining between them. The CDR3 DNA reads as TGTGCCAGCAGCGCCGTGAATTCACCCCTCCACTTT. This sequence encodes CASSAVNSPLHF.

V is TRBV2 and J is TRBJ2-5; D is unresolved. The CDR3 is made up of 14 amino acids. Looked up from germline, CDR1 is SNHLY and CDR2 is FYNNEI. Trimming took off 6 bases at V and 0 bases at J, with 11 bases between the two ends. CDR3 residues: CASRMGQYQETQYF. CDR3 in DNA: TGTGCCAGCAGGATGGGCCAGTACCAAGAGACCCAGTACTTC.

The chain couples TRBV19 to TRBJ2-4; D is ambiguous. The CDR3 spans 15 residues. The V gene's germline CDR1 is LNHDA and CDR2 SQIVND (reference sequence). V lost 3 bases and J 5 bases, leaving 14 bases between the germline ends. CDR3 sequence (DNA): TGTGCCAGTAGTATTGCAGGAACTTGGGAAAACATTCAGTACTTC. The encoded protein is CASSIAGTWENIQYF.

The CDR3 region has the DNA TGTGCCAGCAGCTTAGTTGCGGGTTCTGTCGGGGAGCTGTTTTTT. Protein: CASSLVAGSVGELFF. This chain joins TRBV11-2 and TRBJ2-2, with D perhaps TRBD2 (5 bases). V lost 1 base, J lost 7 bases, and 13 bases lay in between. Germline V gives CDR1 SGHAT, CDR2 FQNNGV. The CDR3 has 15 residues. Filled out from reference TRBV11-2 and TRBJ2-2, the complete variable domain reads EAGVAQSPRYKIIEKRQSVAFWCNPISGHATLYWYQQILGQGPKLLIQFQNNGVVDDSQLPKDRFSAERLKGVDSTLKIQPAKLEDSAVYLCASSLVAGSVGELFFGEGSRLTVL.

The chain uses TRBV18 and TRBJ2-3; tentative D call: TRBD1 (5 bases). This CDR3 has 16 amino acids. The germline V gene has CDR1 KGHSH and CDR2 LQKENI. The V gene lost 2 bases and the J gene lost 1 base, with 13 bases spanning the gap. The CDR3 reads CASSPKAQGGTDTQYF. In nucleotides, the CDR3 is TGTGCCAGCTCACCAAAGGCGCAGGGCGGCACAGATACGCAGTATTTT.

The CDR3 region has the DNA TGTGCCAGCACCCCAGGGAACAATCAGCCCCAGCATTTT. This encodes CASTPGNNQPQHF. The rearrangement joins TRBV6-1 to TRBJ1-5, with D possibly being TRBD1 (5 bases). CDR1 MNHNS and CDR2 SASEGT come from the germline V gene. The CDR3 is 13 amino acids. Between the trimmed V and J ends, which lost 7 bases and 3 bases, there was a span of 10 bases.

V gene TRBV14 combines with J gene TRBJ2-1; weak D call: TRBD1 (5 bases). Looked up from germline, CDR1 is SGHDN and CDR2 is FVKESK. The germline V and J ends were trimmed by 3 bases and 7 bases, with 16 bases remaining between them. The length of the CDR3 is 15 residues. CDR3 region: CASSQGQGRRNEQFF. CDR3 in DNA: TGTGCCAGCAGCCAGGGGCAGGGTCGGAGAAATGAGCAGTTCTTC.

The chain links TRBV20-1 to TRBJ2-3; D gene unclear. The CDR3 contains 11 residues. Per germline, CDR1 DFQATT and CDR2 SNEGSKA (reference sequence). The germline V and J ends were trimmed by 1 base and 13 bases, with 12 bases remaining between them. The CDR3 loop reads CSARVSPEEYF. The CDR3 region has the DNA TGCAGTGCTAGAGTAAGCCCAGAGGAGTATTTT.

The chain carries TRBV29-1 and TRBJ1-1, with D uncertain. The CDR3 sequence is 13 residues long. The germline V gene encodes CDR1 SQVTM and CDR2 ANQGSEA. V was clipped by 0 bases and J by 4 bases, with 9 bases between them. The CDR3 reads CSVEERALTEAFF. CDR3 in DNA: TGCAGCGTTGAAGAAAGGGCCCTCACTGAAGCTTTCTTT.

The chain links TRBV30 to TRBJ1-1; D unresolved. V was pared by 2 bases and J by 5 bases, with 6 bases between. Germline V gene data show CDR1 as GTSNPN and CDR2 as SVGIG (reference sequence). This CDR3 has 11 amino acids. The CDR3 nucleotides read TGTGCCTGGAGTCGGAGGACTGAAGCTTTCTTT. It specifies CAWSRRTEAFF.

This chain connects TRBV18 to TRBJ2-7; TRBD1 is a possible D gene (6 bases). Trimming took 1 base from V and 3 from J, leaving 10 bases between them. The CDR3 loop spans 14 amino acids. Germline V gives CDR1 KGHSH, CDR2 LQKENI. The CDR3 spells CASSPRQGIYEQYF. CDR3 DNA: TGTGCCAGCTCACCACGGCAGGGGATCTACGAGCAGTACTTC. The full variable domain, with the rest looked up from reference TRBV18 and TRBJ2-7, is NAGVMQNPRHLVRRRGQEARLRCSPMKGHSHVYWYRQLPEEGLKFMVYLQKENIIDESGMPKERFSAEFPKEGPSILRIQQVVRGDSAAYFCASSPRQGIYEQYFGPGTRLTVT.